This TCR beta chain emerged from a study of blood T cell repertoires in COVID-19. Study background: T cells, B-cell-depleted T cells, or PBMCs provided the cDNA or gDNA that served as material.

TCRdb keeps only in-frame clones here, not all; method: immunoSEQ multiplex PCR. The sample holds fewer than 500,000 clones, 75% to 90% seen once. Germline CDR1 and CDR2: KGHSH and LQKENI. Trimming at V came to 5 bases and at J to 4 bases, leaving 8 bases not matched to a gene. The CDR3 has 15 residues. This chain uses TRBV18 with TRBJ2-1; 7 bases agree with TRBD2. Sample: PBMCs or T cells enriched from blood (not recorded which). This receptor was obtained from a woman aged 18-30 years who had recovered from COVID-19. CDR3 sequence: CASSSLAALYNEQFF. CDR3 DNA: TGTGCCAGCTCATCCCTAGCGGCCCTTTACAATGAGCAGTTCTTC.